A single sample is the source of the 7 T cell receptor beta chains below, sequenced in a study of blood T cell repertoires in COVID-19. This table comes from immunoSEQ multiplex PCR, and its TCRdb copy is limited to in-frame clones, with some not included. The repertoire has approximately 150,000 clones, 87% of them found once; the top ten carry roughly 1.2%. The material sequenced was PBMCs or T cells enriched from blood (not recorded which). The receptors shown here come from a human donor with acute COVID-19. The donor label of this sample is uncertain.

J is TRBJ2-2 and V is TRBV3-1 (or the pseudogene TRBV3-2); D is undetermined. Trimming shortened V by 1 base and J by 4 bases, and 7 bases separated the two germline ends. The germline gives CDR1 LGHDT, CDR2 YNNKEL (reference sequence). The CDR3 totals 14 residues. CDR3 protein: CASSQASITGELFF. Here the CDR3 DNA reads TGTGCCAGCAGCCAAGCATCCATCACCGGGGAGCTGTTTTTT.

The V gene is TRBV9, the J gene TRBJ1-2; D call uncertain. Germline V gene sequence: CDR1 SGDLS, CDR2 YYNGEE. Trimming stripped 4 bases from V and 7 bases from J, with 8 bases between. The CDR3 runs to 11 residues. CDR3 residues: CASSPGIGYTF. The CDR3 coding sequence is TGTGCCAGCAGCCCGGGGATTGGCTACACCTTC.

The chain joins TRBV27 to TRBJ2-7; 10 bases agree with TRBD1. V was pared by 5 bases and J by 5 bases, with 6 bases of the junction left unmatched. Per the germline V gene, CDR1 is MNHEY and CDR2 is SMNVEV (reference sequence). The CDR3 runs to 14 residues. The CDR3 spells CASSPRDRGNEQYF. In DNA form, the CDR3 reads TGTGCCAGCAGTCCCCGGGACAGGGGCAACGAGCAGTACTTC.

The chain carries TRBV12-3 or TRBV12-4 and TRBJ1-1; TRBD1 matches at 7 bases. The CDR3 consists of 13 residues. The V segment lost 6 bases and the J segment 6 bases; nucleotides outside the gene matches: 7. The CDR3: CASRPGTAPEAFF. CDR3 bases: TGTGCCAGCAGACCAGGGACAGCCCCTGAAGCTTTCTTT.

CDR3 sequence: CASIRSLEAGNQPQHF. The CDR3 coding sequence is TGTGCCAGTATCCGGAGTTTGGAGGCCGGCAATCAGCCCCAGCATTTT. J is TRBJ1-5 and V is TRBV19; no definite D call. Looked up from germline, CDR1 is LNHDA and CDR2 is SQIVND (reference sequence). The germline V and J ends were trimmed by 7 bases and 2 bases, with 18 bases remaining between them. The CDR3 is made up of 16 amino acids.

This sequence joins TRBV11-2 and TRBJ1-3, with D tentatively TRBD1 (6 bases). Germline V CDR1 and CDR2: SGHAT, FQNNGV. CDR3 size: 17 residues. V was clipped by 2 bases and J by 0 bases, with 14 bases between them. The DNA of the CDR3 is TGTGCCAGCAGCTTAAGGGGGAACAGGTTCTCTGGAAACACCATATATTTT. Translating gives CASSLRGNRFSGNTIYF.

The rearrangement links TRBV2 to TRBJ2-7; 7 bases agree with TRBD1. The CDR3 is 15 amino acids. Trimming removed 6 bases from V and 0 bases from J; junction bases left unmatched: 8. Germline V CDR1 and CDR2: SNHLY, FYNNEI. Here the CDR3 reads CASSRQGRGSYEQYF. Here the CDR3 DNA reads TGTGCCAGCAGCCGACAGGGCCGGGGCTCCTACGAGCAGTACTTC.